This T cell receptor (beta chain) stems from a study of OX40 agonist ivuxolimab in advanced cancers. Study as a whole: Head and neck, renal cell, melanoma or hepatocellular carcinoma were the cancers that dose-escalation patients had. Overall study findings and caveats: Some of the lowest clonal expansion was seen in partial responders at 0.1-3.0 mg/kg. The antigens recognized by the expanded peripheral T cells, that is their antigen specificity, were not determined.

As for this clone: Its antigen is currently unknown.

Germline V gene lookup returns CDR1 SQVTM and CDR2 ANQGSEA. V lost 6 bases, J lost 5 bases, and 6 bases lay in between. The CDR3 has 10 amino acids. Some clones are missing from TCRdb's copy, which holds only in-frame ones; the method was immunoSEQ multiplex PCR. The table lists some 45,000 clones, around 92% of them singletons. The genes are TRBV29-1 and TRBJ2-3, with D uncertain. Sequenced here: CD4+ or CD8+ T cells sorted from blood, sampled in a trial of the OX40 agonist ivuxolimab. The receptor was derived from an adult with an advanced solid tumor such as melanoma, head and neck, liver or kidney cancer. CDR3 sequence reads: CSVIEDTQYF. The CDR3 nucleotides read TGCAGCGTAATAGAAGATACGCAGTATTTT.